This TCR beta chain was sequenced during a study of early T cells in non-severe SARS-CoV-2 infection (dated by TCRdb to about 2021). With respect to the entire study: Because TCR sequencing was done on bulk RNA from unsorted whole blood, the alpha and beta chains could not be paired. Points the paper makes about the study in general: VDJdb matching was skewed toward anti-spike CD8 responses and likely underestimated virus-specific expansions, missing private and CD4 specificities.

For CDR1 and CDR2, the germline V gene lists SQVTM and ANQGSEA. Its CDR3 holds 13 amino acids, cysteine through phenylalanine. CDR3 DNA is the only sequence kept; it has 39 bases, read in frame from the first base. For this chain, trimming is 4 bases at the V end and 8 bases at the J end, and the number of junction bases without a gene match is 1. This clonotype was observed many times. It has no known antigen specificity. No much larger clone exists at a distance of one base, and base qualities are not known. The library was made by 5' RACE. These reads were obtained on a NextSeq 500. Unique molecular identifiers were attached to individual cDNA molecules in the TCR library protocol so that sequencing error and PCR bias could be corrected. Both TCR alpha and beta chains were sequenced, and tight co-correlation was observed between alpha and beta sequence abundances in each sample. The source study handled its data this way. Decombinator V4 was used to annotate the V gene, J gene and CDR3 of the TCR sequences. TCRs were defined as expanded if a significant change between any two time points was detected under a Poisson model with p below 0.0001. TCR abundances were normalised to the total number of TCRs sequenced per sample and were expressed as counts per million. MAIT TCRs were defined by TRAV1-2 paired with TRAJ12, TRAJ20 or TRAJ33, and iNKT TCRs by TRAV10 paired with TRAJ18. VDJdb, accessed 1 November 2021, was searched for CMV, EBV and SARS-CoV-2 annotated TCRs, with TCRs annotated for multiple antigens excluded. The raw public data were reprocessed by TCRdb itself: fastp quality trimming at Q25, MiXCR clonotype calling, in-frame beta chains only. CDR3 protein sequences are deduplicated, and each keeps its most common genes and DNA. TCRdb, not the original authors, processed these V and J calls. A total of roughly 58,000 distinct CDR3 sequences appear in this sample, roughly 6.5% of them only once. 3% to 4% of the sample goes to the ten largest clones.

The study was a case-control design nested within a healthcare worker cohort in London, UK, with weekly nasopharyngeal swab PCR tests and blood sampling. Healthcare workers were recruited between 23 and 31 March 2020, during the week of the UK lockdown, and were followed weekly for up to roughly 15 weeks. Recombination joined TRBV29-1 with TRBJ1-6; the junction holds 11 bases that match TRBD1. The TCR sequence derives from an adult who was a healthcare worker with PCR-confirmed SARS-CoV-2 infection or an uninfected control (not recorded which). Sequencing input: whole blood. This receptor has the CDR3 CSVGDRGDSPLHF. The DNA reads as follows: TGCAGCGTTGGGGACAGGGGGGATTCACCCCTCCACTTT.